This T cell receptor (beta chain) was captured in a study of blood T cell repertoires in COVID-19. The protocol was immunoSEQ multiplex PCR, while the TCRdb copy is restricted to in-frame clones and leaves out a portion. The sample holds more than 150,000 clones, over 70% seen once. This clone was detected only a few times. This CDR3 spans 14 amino acids. Looked up from germline, CDR1 is LGHNA and CDR2 is YNFKEQ. V lost 4 bases and J 0 bases, leaving 6 bases between the germline ends. The chain employs TRBV4-2 and TRBJ2-2; the D is unclear. The source of this sequence is a man between 60 and 75 years old with active or convalescent COVID-19. Sample: peripheral blood. For the CDR3, the DNA is TGTGCCAGCAGCCCCTACTCGAACACCGGGGAGCTGTTTTTT. Translated, it gives CASSPYSNTGELFF.